Below are 14 T cell receptor beta chains sequenced from a single sample in a study of shared clonotypes between healthy human individuals. Method: immunoSEQ multiplex PCR; TCRdb's copy keeps in-frame clones and lacks some. The sample lists some 1.5 million clones, 95% to 99% occurring once. Sequencing was carried out using naive CD4+ T cells sorted from blood. The subset is: CD45RA+ positively selected. These receptors all stem from a man aged 25 to 40 in good health.

This clone was recorded only once. The gene calls are TRBV29-1 and TRBJ2-1; 7 nucleotides align to TRBD2. Trimming removed 4 bases from V and 0 bases from J; junction bases left unmatched: 6. The CDR3 covers 15 residues. The germline V gene encodes CDR1 SQVTM and CDR2 ANQGSEA. Written as DNA, the CDR3 is TGCAGCGTTGGGTTTCGCGGGGGCTCCTACAATGAGCAGTTCTTC. Its translation: CSVGFRGGSYNEQFF.

This chain connects TRBV27 to TRBJ2-2, with D unclear. Trimming took 8 bases from V and 4 from J, leaving 11 bases between them. CDR3 size: 13 residues. The germline V gene encodes CDR1 MNHEY and CDR2 SMNVEV (reference sequence). CDR3 in DNA: TGTGCCAGCGTGGGTCTAGGCACCGGGGAGCTGTTTTTT. Its protein product is CASVGLGTGELFF.

In regard to this clone: This specimen includes other DNA sequences encoding the same CDR3. This chain joins TRBV28 and TRBJ2-6, with D perhaps TRBD2 (6 bases). Trimming stripped 3 bases from V and 2 bases from J, with 8 bases between. The CDR3 runs to 15 residues. The V gene's germline CDR1 is MDHEN and CDR2 SYDVKM. As DNA, the CDR3 is TGTGCCAGCAGTTTCTCGGGGGCTGGGGCCAACGTCCTGACTTTC. It encodes CASSFSGAGANVLTF.

Worth noting for this clone: This same CDR3 is encoded by further DNA sequences in the sample. This rearrangement joins TRBV29-1 to TRBJ2-7, with D maybe TRBD1 (6 bases). The CDR3 is 14 amino acids. The V gene's germline CDR1 is SQVTM and CDR2 ANQGSEA. V was trimmed by 5 bases and J by 2 bases, leaving 16 bases between them. This chain's CDR3 is CSVKSGQGTYEQYF. The CDR3 DNA sequence: TGCAGCGTTAAATCAGGGCAGGGGACCTACGAGCAGTACTTC.

The chain couples TRBV5-1 to TRBJ2-2, with D maybe TRBD2 (7 bases). The germline V and J ends were trimmed by 4 bases and 3 bases, with 19 bases remaining between them. This CDR3 has 17 residues. Germline CDR1 SGHRS, CDR2 YFSETQ. In DNA form, the CDR3 reads TGCGCCAGCAGCAAACCAAGAACAGGGAGGGACACCGGGGAGCTGTTTTTT. Encoded protein: CASSKPRTGRDTGELFF.

This clone is a singleton in its sample. The rearrangement joins TRBV7-9 to TRBJ1-2; tentative D call: TRBD1 (6 bases). The germline V gene has CDR1 SEHNR and CDR2 FQNEAQ (reference sequence). The CDR3 runs 17 residues. Trimming left V 5 bases short and J 2 bases short, with 21 bases between. The CDR3 reads CASSQLPVRTVNYGYTF. CDR3 coding DNA: TGTGCCAGCAGCCAACTGCCCGTCCGGACAGTCAACTATGGCTACACCTTC.

The J gene is TRBJ2-1, the V gene TRBV6-4, with D perhaps TRBD2 (5 bases). The germline V and J ends were trimmed by 0 bases and 0 bases, with 12 bases remaining between them. The CDR3 totals 17 residues. Germline CDR1 MRHNA, CDR2 SNTAGT. The DNA of the CDR3 is TGTGCCAGCAGTGACTCACGACTATCGAGCTCCTACAATGAGCAGTTCTTC. This gives the protein CASSDSRLSSSYNEQFF.

Regarding this clone: The sample carries other DNA sequences with the same CDR3. The rearrangement links TRBV7-2 to TRBJ2-7; 8 bases line up with TRBD2. The CDR3 runs to 15 residues. Germline lookup yields CDR1 SGHTA and CDR2 FQGNSA. The V gene end was trimmed by 1 base and the J gene end by 1 base; junction bases not matched to a gene: 3. In DNA, the CDR3 is TGTGCCAGCAGCTTAGAGGCGGGAGGATCCTACGAGCAGTACTTC. It specifies CASSLEAGGSYEQYF.

Only one count was recorded for this clone. V gene TRBV5-1 combines with J gene TRBJ1-1; TRBD1 agrees at 7 bases. V lost 0 bases and J lost 1; bases outside the gene matches: 3. The CDR3 covers 15 residues. Germline CDR1 SGHRS, CDR2 YFSETQ. The CDR3 DNA is TGCGCCAGCAGCTTGGAGGGACAGAGGAACACTGAAGCTTTCTTT. Its protein is CASSLEGQRNTEAFF.

The J gene is TRBJ1-1, the V gene TRBV19, with 9 bases lining up with TRBD1. The CDR3 extends over 16 amino acids. Germline V gene sequence: CDR1 LNHDA, CDR2 SQIVND (reference sequence). After removal of 0 bases from V and 7 bases from J, the junction contained 9 bases not matched to a gene. The CDR3 DNA reads TGTGCCAGTAGTATAGATGATTTTGTGGGACAGGGTGAAGCTTTCTTT. Translating gives CASSIDDFVGQGEAFF.

The genes are TRBV27 and TRBJ2-7, with TRBD1 matching over 7 bases. Looked up from germline, CDR1 is MNHEY and CDR2 is SMNVEV (reference sequence). V was pared by 4 bases and J by 3 bases, with 12 bases of the junction left unmatched. The length of the CDR3 is 16 residues. This CDR3 is CASSSSQKDRLYEQYF. For the CDR3, the DNA is TGTGCCAGCAGTTCGTCCCAAAAGGACAGGCTCTACGAGCAGTACTTC.

V gene TRBV6-4 combines with J gene TRBJ2-1, with 8 positions matching TRBD2. The CDR3 covers 16 residues. The germline V gene has CDR1 MRHNA and CDR2 SNTAGT. V shed 10 bases and J 8 bases; nucleotides not matched to a gene: 19. The CDR3 region is CATPTGAGGLNHEQFF. The CDR3 DNA is TGTGCCACCCCAACCGGGGCGGGAGGCCTTAACCATGAGCAGTTCTTC.

This sequence joins TRBV2 and TRBJ1-2; 8 bases line up with TRBD1. The J segment lost 8 bases and the V segment lost 4 bases, leaving 15 bases of the junction unmatched. The CDR3 is 16 amino acids. Germline assignment: CDR1 SNHLY and CDR2 FYNNEI. The CDR3 nucleotides read TGTGCCAGCAGTGTTCTGCTTAGCCCCGGGACAGGAGGCTACACCTTC. This encodes CASSVLLSPGTGGYTF.

This clone was seen a single time. The rearrangement links TRBV11-2 to TRBJ2-3, with 8 bases matching TRBD2. The germline V gene has CDR1 SGHAT and CDR2 FQNNGV. The CDR3 contains 18 residues. Unmatched junction bases numbered 11, after V lost 2 bases and J lost 1 base. In DNA, the CDR3 is TGTGCCAGCAGCTTATACGTGCTAGCGGGCATTCGCACAGATACGCAGTATTTT. This encodes CASSLYVLAGIRTDTQYF.